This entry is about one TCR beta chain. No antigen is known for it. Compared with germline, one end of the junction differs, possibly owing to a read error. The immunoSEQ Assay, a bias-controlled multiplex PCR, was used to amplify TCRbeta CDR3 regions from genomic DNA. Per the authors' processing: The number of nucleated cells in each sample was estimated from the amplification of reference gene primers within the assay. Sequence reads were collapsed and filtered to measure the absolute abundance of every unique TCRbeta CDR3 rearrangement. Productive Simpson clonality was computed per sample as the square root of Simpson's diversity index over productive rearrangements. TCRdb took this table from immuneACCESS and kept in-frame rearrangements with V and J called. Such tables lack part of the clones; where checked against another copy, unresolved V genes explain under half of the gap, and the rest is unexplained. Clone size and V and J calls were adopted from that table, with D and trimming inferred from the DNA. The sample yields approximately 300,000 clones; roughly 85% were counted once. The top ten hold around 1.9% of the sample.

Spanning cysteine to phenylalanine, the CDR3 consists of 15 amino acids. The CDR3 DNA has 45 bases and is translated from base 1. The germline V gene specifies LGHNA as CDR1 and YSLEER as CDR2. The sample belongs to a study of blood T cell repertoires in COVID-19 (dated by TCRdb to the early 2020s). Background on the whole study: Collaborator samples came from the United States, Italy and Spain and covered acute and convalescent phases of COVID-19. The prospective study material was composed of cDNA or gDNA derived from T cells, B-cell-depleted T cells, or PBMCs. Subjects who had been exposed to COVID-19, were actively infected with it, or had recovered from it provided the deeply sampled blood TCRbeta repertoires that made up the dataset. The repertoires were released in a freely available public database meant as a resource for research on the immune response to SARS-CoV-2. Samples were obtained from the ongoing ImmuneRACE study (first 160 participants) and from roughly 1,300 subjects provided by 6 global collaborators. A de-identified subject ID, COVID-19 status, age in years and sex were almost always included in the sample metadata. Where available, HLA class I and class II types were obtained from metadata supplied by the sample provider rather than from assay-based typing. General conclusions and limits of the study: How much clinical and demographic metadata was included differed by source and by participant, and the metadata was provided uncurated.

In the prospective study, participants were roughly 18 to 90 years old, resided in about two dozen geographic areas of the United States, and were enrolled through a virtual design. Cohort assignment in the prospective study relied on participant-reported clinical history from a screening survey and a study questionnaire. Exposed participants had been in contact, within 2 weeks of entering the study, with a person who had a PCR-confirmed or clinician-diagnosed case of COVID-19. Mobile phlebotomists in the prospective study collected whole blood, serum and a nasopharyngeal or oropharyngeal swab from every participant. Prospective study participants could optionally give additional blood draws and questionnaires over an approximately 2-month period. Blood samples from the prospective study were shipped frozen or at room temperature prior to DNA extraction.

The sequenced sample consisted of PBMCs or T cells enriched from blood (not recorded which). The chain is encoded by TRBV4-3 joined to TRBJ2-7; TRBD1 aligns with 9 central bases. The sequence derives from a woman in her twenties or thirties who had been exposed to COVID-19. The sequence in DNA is TGCGCCAGCAGCCAAGGTACAGGGGGCTCCCACGAGCAGTACTTC. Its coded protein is CASSQGTGGSHEQYF.